This TCR beta chain derives from a study of T cells after somatic rescue of genetic block. Method: immunoSEQ multiplex PCR; TCRdb's copy keeps in-frame clones and lacks some. This sample has 7,500 to 9,000 clones, with around 75% found just once. Germline V gives CDR1 DFQATT, CDR2 SNEGSKA (reference sequence). The CDR3 length is 11 residues. The germline V and J ends were trimmed by 6 bases and 6 bases, with 8 bases remaining between them. This TCR was recovered from a boy aged 5-17 years. Sequencing input: peripheral blood mononuclear cells (PBMCs). The gene calls are TRBV20-1 and TRBJ1-4, with D unclear. This CDR3 reads CSAKIHEKLFF. The CDR3 nucleotides are TGCAGTGCCAAAATACATGAAAAACTGTTTTTT.